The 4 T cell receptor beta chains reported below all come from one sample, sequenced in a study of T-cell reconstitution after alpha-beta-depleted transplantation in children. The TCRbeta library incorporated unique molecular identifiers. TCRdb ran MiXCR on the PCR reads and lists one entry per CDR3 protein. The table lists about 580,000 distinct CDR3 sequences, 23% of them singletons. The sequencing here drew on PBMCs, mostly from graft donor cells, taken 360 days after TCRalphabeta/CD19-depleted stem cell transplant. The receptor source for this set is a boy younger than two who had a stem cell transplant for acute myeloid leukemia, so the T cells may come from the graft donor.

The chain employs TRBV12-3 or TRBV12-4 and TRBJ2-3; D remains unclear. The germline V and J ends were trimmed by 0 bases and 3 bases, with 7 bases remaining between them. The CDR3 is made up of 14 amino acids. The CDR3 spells CASSLAQVTDTQYF. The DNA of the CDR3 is TGTGCCAGCAGTTTAGCCCAGGTGACAGATACGCAGTATTTT.

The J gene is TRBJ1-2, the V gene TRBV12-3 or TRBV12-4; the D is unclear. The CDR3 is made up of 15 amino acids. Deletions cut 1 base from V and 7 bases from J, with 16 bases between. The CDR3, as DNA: TGTGCCAGCAGTTTAGGGCAAAGTGTAGGCGGTGGCTACACCTTC. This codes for CASSLGQSVGGGYTF.

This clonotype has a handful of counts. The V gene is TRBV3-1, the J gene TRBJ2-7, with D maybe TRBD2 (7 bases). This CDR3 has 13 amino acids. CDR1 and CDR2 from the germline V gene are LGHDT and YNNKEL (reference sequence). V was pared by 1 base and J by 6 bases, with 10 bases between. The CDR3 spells CASSQVRGGEQYF. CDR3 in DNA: TGTGCCAGCAGCCAAGTTAGGGGGGGCGAGCAGTACTTC.

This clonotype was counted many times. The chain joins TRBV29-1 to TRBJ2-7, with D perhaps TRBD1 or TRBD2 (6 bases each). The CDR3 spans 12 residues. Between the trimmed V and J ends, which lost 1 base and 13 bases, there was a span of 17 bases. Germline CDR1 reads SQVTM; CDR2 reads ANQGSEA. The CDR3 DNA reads TGCAGCGTTGAAGTCGAGGGGGGCCCTCACTACGTC. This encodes CSVEVEGGPHYV.